One sample yielded the 16 T cell receptor beta chains listed below, sequenced in a study of blood T cell repertoires in COVID-19 (dated by TCRdb to 2019 to 2021). The library was produced with the immunoSEQ multiplex PCR assay. TCRdb provides this immuneACCESS table in a form limited to in-frame rearrangements. Some clones are lacking; in checked studies, under half of them reflect an unresolved V gene, and why the rest are absent is not known. Here the sample has 250,000 to 350,000 clones; almost 90% occur a single time. The ten largest clonotypes hold 11% of the sample. The sequencing input was peripheral blood. The receptors were sampled from a woman aged 30 to 39 with COVID-19, enrolled during active disease.

V gene TRBV12-3 or TRBV12-4 combines with J gene TRBJ1-2, with 7 bases fitting TRBD1. The CDR3 has 13 amino acids. Trimming at V came to 5 bases and at J to 5 bases, leaving 5 bases not matched to a gene. In nucleotides, the CDR3 is TGTGCCAGCAGTCCGGGACAGTCTTATGGCTACACCTTC. This encodes CASSPGQSYGYTF.

This clone was observed once. The chain couples TRBV12-5 to TRBJ2-1; 9 nucleotides match TRBD1. The CDR3 totals 13 residues. Looked up from germline, CDR1 is LGHNT and CDR2 is FRNRAP. V shed 5 bases and J 9 bases; nucleotides not matched to a gene: 5. CDR3 in amino acids: CASGLTGGGEQFF. The CDR3 DNA sequence: TGTGCTAGTGGTCTGACAGGGGGGGGTGAGCAGTTCTTC.

This chain joins TRBV7-3 and TRBJ2-1; TRBD2 aligns across 8 bases. V lost 3 bases to trimming and J lost 0 bases; unmatched junction nucleotides: 1. The CDR3 runs 15 residues. CDR1 is SGHTA and CDR2 is FQGTGA in the germline V gene. CDR3 sequence (DNA): TGTGCCAGCAGCTTCAGCGGGAGCTCCTACAATGAGCAGTTCTTC. This sequence encodes CASSFSGSSYNEQFF. Full variable domain (missing parts from reference TRBV7-3 and TRBJ2-1): GAGVSQTPSNKVTEKGKYVELRCDPISGHTALYWYRQSLGQGPEFLIYFQGTGAADDSGLPNDRFFAVRPEGSVSTLKIQRTERGDSAVYLCASSFSGSSYNEQFFGPGTRLTVL.

The V gene is TRBV4-1, the J gene TRBJ2-6, with D unresolved. Germline V gene sequence: CDR1 MGHRA, CDR2 YSYEKL. With 2 bases removed from V and 1 base from J, the gap between germline ends came to 3 bases. The CDR3 totals 14 residues. CDR3 DNA: TGCGCCAGCAGCCAACTGTCTGGGGCCAACGTCCTGACTTTC. It yields the protein CASSQLSGANVLTF.

The chain couples TRBV3-1 (or the pseudogene TRBV3-2) to TRBJ2-2, with 7 bases that match TRBD1. Trimming cost V 4 bases and J 2 bases; bases outside gene matches: 4. Germline V CDR1 and CDR2: LGHDT, YNNKEL (reference sequence). The CDR3 totals 15 residues. The CDR3 spells CASSLDRPNTGELFF. DNA of the CDR3: TGTGCCAGCAGCCTGGACAGGCCCAACACCGGGGAGCTGTTTTTT.

The rearrangement links TRBV11-3 to TRBJ2-2; 14 bases match TRBD2. The CDR3 extends over 18 amino acids. The junction had 6 bases not matched to a gene; V was cut back by 1 base and J by 5 bases. Germline V gene lookup returns CDR1 SGHNT and CDR2 YENEEA. The CDR3 coding sequence is TGTGCCAGCAGCTTAGGGCGGGGACTAGCGGGAGATACCGGGGAGCTGTTTTTT. The encoded protein is CASSLGRGLAGDTGELFF.

The chain has TRBV9 and TRBJ1-1; D unresolved. V gave up 0 bases and J gave up 2 bases, with 14 bases separating them. This CDR3 spans 16 amino acids. In germline, CDR1 is SGDLS, CDR2 YYNGEE. CDR3: CASSVDGAELNTEAFF. The CDR3 coding sequence is TGTGCCAGCAGCGTAGACGGAGCGGAACTTAACACTGAAGCTTTCTTT.

The V and J genes are TRBV30 and TRBJ1-5, with 10 bases lining up with TRBD1. Losses at the gene ends were 5 bases for V and 5 bases for J; bases not matched to a gene: 3. The CDR3 runs to 13 residues. Per germline, CDR1 GTSNPN and CDR2 SVGIG (reference sequence). The DNA for the CDR3 is TGTGCCTGGGGACAGGGGGTTTATCAGCCCCAGCATTTT. This encodes CAWGQGVYQPQHF. Full variable domain (outside the CDR3, taken from reference TRBV30 and TRBJ1-5): SQTIHQWPATLVQPVGSPLSLECTVEGTSNPNLYWYRQAAGRGLQLLFYSVGIGQISSEVPQNLSASRPQDRQFILSSKKLLLSDSGFYLCAWGQGVYQPQHFGDGTRLSIL.

This sequence joins TRBV4-3 and TRBJ2-1; 8 bases map to TRBD2. This CDR3 has 17 amino acids. Germline V gene data show CDR1 as LGHNA and CDR2 as YSLEER. The ends lost 0 bases at V and 8 bases at J; junction bases unmatched: 12. In DNA, the CDR3 is TGCGCCAGCAGCCAAGATCGGTCGGGAGGGCCGGGGGATGAGCAGTTCTTC. It is translated as CASSQDRSGGPGDEQFF.

This clone showed up just a few times. The chain combines TRBV24-1 with TRBJ1-4; 8 positions match TRBD1. The CDR3 has 15 residues. Germline-derived CDR1 and CDR2 are KGHDR and SFDVKD. Losses at the gene ends were 3 bases for V and 6 bases for J; bases not matched to a gene: 5. The CDR3 is CATSDTRGQDEKLFF. CDR3 in DNA: TGTGCCACCAGTGATACCAGGGGGCAGGATGAAAAACTGTTTTTT.

The rearrangement uses TRBV18 and TRBJ1-1; perhaps TRBD1 as D (5 bases). Germline V gives CDR1 KGHSH, CDR2 LQKENI. The CDR3 runs 16 residues. The germline V and J ends were trimmed by 4 bases and 2 bases, with 17 bases remaining between them. Here the CDR3 reads CASSLGHPGVNTEAFF. CDR3 coding DNA: TGTGCCAGCTCACTAGGACACCCGGGGGTAAACACTGAAGCTTTCTTT.

The chain has TRBV11-2 and TRBJ2-3; TRBD2 agrees at 8 bases. The ends lost 1 base at V and 2 bases at J; junction bases unmatched: 5. CDR3 length: 16 amino acids. Germline V lookup: CDR1 SGHAT, CDR2 FQNNGV. Written as DNA, the CDR3 is TGTGCCAGCAGCTTAGCGGGCGGGAGGACCACAGATACGCAGTATTTT. Amino acid sequence: CASSLAGGRTTDTQYF.

The chain recombines TRBV14 with TRBJ2-2, with 8 bases matching TRBD2. The V gene's germline CDR1 is SGHDN and CDR2 FVKESK. Trimming took 3 bases from V and 7 from J; bases not matched to a gene: 7. There are 15 residues in the CDR3. Written as DNA, the CDR3 is TGTGCCAGCAGCCACCATAGCGGGACTGTCGGGGAGCTGTTTTTT. Amino acids: CASSHHSGTVGELFF.

The V and J genes are TRBV29-1 and TRBJ1-2; no clear D gene. Germline CDR1 reads SQVTM; CDR2 reads ANQGSEA. CDR3 length equals 12 residues. Trimming left V 2 bases short and J 2 bases short, with 6 bases between. This CDR3 reads CSVESGNYGYTF. The CDR3 nucleotides read TGCAGCGTTGAATCGGGGAACTATGGCTACACCTTC. Drawing the rest from reference TRBV29-1 and TRBJ1-2, the complete variable domain is SAVISQKPSRDICQRGTSLTIQCQVDSQVTMMFWYRQQPGQSLTLIATANQGSEATYESGFVIDKFPISRPNLTFSTLTVSNMSPEDSSIYLCSVESGNYGYTFGSGTRLTVV.

The CDR3 sequence: CSGSPSRETQYF. Written as DNA, the CDR3 is TGCAGCGGATCGCCCTCTAGAGAGACCCAGTACTTC. J is TRBJ2-5 and V is TRBV29-1; no firm D call. The CDR3 spans 12 residues. Deletions cut 7 bases from V and 4 bases from J, with 13 bases between. Germline V CDR1 and CDR2: SQVTM, ANQGSEA.

This chain joins TRBV3-1 (or the pseudogene TRBV3-2) and TRBJ2-3; tentatively, D is TRBD1 (6 bases). CDR1 is LGHDT and CDR2 is YNNKEL in the germline V gene (reference sequence). Deletions cut 1 base from V and 4 bases from J, with 21 bases between. This CDR3 contains 18 residues. CDR3 region: CASSQGRGSSPPPDTQYF. CDR3 in DNA: TGTGCCAGCAGCCAAGGCAGGGGAAGTAGCCCCCCCCCAGATACGCAGTATTTT.